These T cell receptor beta chains were read from a single sample in a study of shared clonotypes between healthy human individuals. Profiled with immunoSEQ multiplex PCR; TCRdb holds only in-frame clones, not every one. The sample has 2 million to 2.5 million clones, approximately 94% seen once. What was sequenced was naive CD4+ T cells sorted from blood. Receptors were obtained from a man younger than 35 in good health. The CDR3 runs from the conserved cysteine through the conserved F or W. Each record gives: clone size, D gene, J gene, V gene, CDR3 DNA, CDR3 protein. A D gene is named only where the DNA matches it firmly. Not every row has a clone size; where given, it reads once, few, many or a size class.

>NA|TRBD1|TRBJ2-1|TRBV7-2
TGTGCCAGCAGCTCGGGACAGGGGAAAGGGGAGCAGTTCTTC
CASSSGQGKGEQFF
>NA|NA|TRBJ1-5|TRBV14
TGTGCCAGCAGCCGCCCTGGGGGGCCCCAGCATTTT
CASSRPGGPQHF
>NA|TRBD1|TRBJ1-4|TRBV2
TGTGCCAGCAGGGGACAGGGTTTAAACGAAAAACTGTTTTTT
CASRGQGLNEKLFF
>NA|NA|TRBJ2-7|TRBV10-1
TGCGCCAGCAGTAGGGACACCTCAGCCTACGAGCAGTACTTC
CASSRDTSAYEQYF
>NA|NA|TRBJ1-2|TRBV2
TGTGCCAGCACCCGGGGACAACTAGAGACCTTATATGGCTACACCTTC
CASTRGQLETLYGYTF
>NA|NA|TRBJ1-3|TRBV5-1
TGCGCCAGCAGCTTGGAAGGGCAAGCCTCTGGAAACACCATATATTTT
CASSLEGQASGNTIYF
>NA|NA|TRBJ1-1|TRBV10-3
TGTGCCACCGGGCGTTTGGACACTGAAGCTTTCTTT
CATGRLDTEAFF
>NA|TRBD2|TRBJ2-7|TRBV11-2
TGTGCTAGCGGGAGGGCTACTGGGGGCAGGCCGACCTACGAGCAGTACTTC
CASGRATGGRPTYEQYF
>NA|NA|TRBJ1-2|TRBV13
TGTGCCAGCAGCTTGGGTAGGAGGCCTATTAACTATGGCTACACCTTC
CASSLGRRPINYGYTF
>NA|NA|TRBJ2-4|TRBV9
TGTGCCAGCAGCCCATCGAGGGCAGGGGGGGACATTCAGTACTTC
CASSPSRAGGDIQYF
>NA|TRBD1|TRBJ1-2|TRBV28
TGTGCCAGCAGCACCGGGACAGGGAGGGTTGTTAACTATGGCTACACCTTC
CASSTGTGRVVNYGYTF
>NA|NA|TRBJ2-6|TRBV11-2
TGTGCCAGCAGCCTCACTACGGGGTCTGGCGGGGCCAACGTCCTGACTTTC
CASSLTTGSGGANVLTF
>NA|NA|TRBJ2-3|TRBV7-9
TGTGCCAGCAGCTTAATTGCTAGAGAGGCGCAGTATTTT
CASSLIAREAQYF
>NA|TRBD1|TRBJ2-6|TRBV6-1
TGTGCCAGCAGTGGGCCCCCAGGGGGCGCTGGGCCTGGGGCCAACGTCCTGACTTTC
CASSGPPGGAGPGANVLTF
>NA|TRBD1|TRBJ1-4|TRBV5-1
TGCGCCAGCAGTTTAGAGGGGGCGCCTAATGAAAAACTGTTTTTT
CASSLEGAPNEKLFF
>NA|NA|TRBJ2-7|TRBV18
TGTGCCAGCTCACCTGGGGTAGGGGGCTACGAGCAGTACTTC
CASSPGVGGYEQYF
>NA|NA|TRBJ2-5|TRBV7-6
TGTGCCAGCAGCCTTCTACCCAGGGGAGAGACCCAGTACTTC
CASSLLPRGETQYF
>NA|TRBD2|TRBJ2-7|TRBV28
TGTGCCAGCAGTTTAAGCGGGAGGGCCAAGGACGAGCAGTACTTC
CASSLSGRAKDEQYF
>NA|NA|TRBJ1-2|TRBV21-1
TGTGCCAGCAGCAACCAGATCTTCTATGGCTACACCTTC
CASSNQIFYGYTF
>NA|NA|TRBJ1-2|TRBV21-1
TGTGCCAGCAGCAAGGGTACCGAAAGGGTCTATGGCTACACCTTC
CASSKGTERVYGYTF
>NA|NA|TRBJ1-1|TRBV18
TGTGCCAGCTCTTCGACGGGGAGGGACACTGAAGCTTTCTTT
CASSSTGRDTEAFF
>NA|NA|TRBJ2-1|TRBV7-6
TGTGCCAGCACCTCTCCGGATTTGGGTAGGGAGCAGTTCTTC
CASTSPDLGREQFF
>NA|NA|TRBJ1-1|TRBV19
TGTGCCAGTAGTATGGGTAGGTTTAAGAACACTGAAGCTTTCTTT
CASSMGRFKNTEAFF
>NA|TRBD1|TRBJ1-6|TRBV7-2
TGTGCCAGCAGCTTAGTCTTCACAGGGGCGGTTAGTACGAATTCACCCCTCCACTTT
CASSLVFTGAVSTNSPLHF
>NA|TRBD1|TRBJ2-7|TRBV27
TGTGCCAGCAGCCCTCTTTCAGGGGGCTACGAGCAGTACTTC
CASSPLSGGYEQYF
>NA|NA|TRBJ1-1|TRBV2
TGTGCCAGCAGCCCGAATTATCAGAGGAACACTGAAGCTTTCTTT
CASSPNYQRNTEAFF
>NA|TRBD2|TRBJ2-3|TRBV27
TGTGCCAGCAGTTTCAATCGTATCGGGGGGGACACAGATACGCAGTATTTT
CASSFNRIGGDTDTQYF
>once|NA|TRBJ2-2|TRBV11-3
TGTGCCAGCAGCCCGTCGTGGGGGGAGACGAACACCGGGGAGCTGTTTTTT
CASSPSWGETNTGELFF
>NA|NA|TRBJ1-5|TRBV28
TGTGCCAGCAGGTCCGGGACGGTAAGCAATCAGCCCCAGCATTTT
CASRSGTVSNQPQHF
>NA|TRBD1|TRBJ2-7|TRBV28
TGTGCCAGCAGCCTACAGGGGTCCTACGAGCAGTACTTC
CASSLQGSYEQYF
>NA|TRBD1|TRBJ2-7|TRBV5-6
TGTGCCAGCAGCCTGGTGCTAGGACAGGGAGGCGAGCAGTACTTC
CASSLVLGQGGEQYF
>NA|NA|TRBJ2-7|TRBV7-2
TGTGCCAGCAGCTTTCGTAGCCAGGGTGGCGAGCAGTACTTC
CASSFRSQGGEQYF
>NA|NA|TRBJ2-5|TRBV18
TGTGCCAGCTCACCACAGGGTCAAGAGACCCAGTACTTC
CASSPQGQETQYF
>NA|NA|TRBJ2-6|TRBV15
TGTGCCACCAGCAGAGATAGGACAGCCTCTGGGGCCAACGTCCTGACTTTC
CATSRDRTASGANVLTF
>NA|NA|TRBJ2-7|TRBV10-2
TGCGCCAGCAGTGGGGGACAAAACTACGAGCAGTACTTC
CASSGGQNYEQYF
>NA|NA|TRBJ1-2|TRBV7-9
TGTGCCAGCAGCCTCGGACAGCCTGGCTATGGCTACACCTTC
CASSLGQPGYGYTF
>NA|TRBD2|TRBJ2-7|TRBV5-1
TGCGCCAGCAGCCAGGCTAGCGGGAGAATGAGCGAGCAGTACTTC
CASSQASGRMSEQYF
>NA|NA|TRBJ1-2|TRBV14
TGTGCCAGCAGCCAAGGTGGGGGATATGGCTACACCTTC
CASSQGGGYGYTF
>NA|NA|TRBJ1-2|TRBV4-2
TGTGCCAGCAGCCCGGAGGCCGGCTATAACTATGGCTACACCTTC
CASSPEAGYNYGYTF
>NA|NA|TRBJ2-3|TRBV7-2
TGTGCCAGCAGCTTAGCGGGGTCTAGCGTCCGCACAGATACGCAGTATTTT
CASSLAGSSVRTDTQYF
>NA|NA|TRBJ2-5|TRBV6-1
TGTGCCAGCACCGAAGAGACCCAGTACTTC
CASTEETQYF
>NA|NA|TRBJ1-1|TRBV7-9
TGTGCCAGCAGGTCGGGGGTGAACACTGAAGCTTTCTTT
CASRSGVNTEAFF
>NA|NA|TRBJ2-2|TRBV5-1
TGCGCCAGCAGCTTGGTAGGGGGTCAGGACACCGGGGAGCTGTTTTTT
CASSLVGGQDTGELFF
>NA|NA|TRBJ2-7|TRBV6-6
TGTGCCAGCAGTTACTCAACCTACGAGCAGTACTTC
CASSYSTYEQYF
>NA|NA|TRBJ1-3|TRBV13
TGTGCCAGCAGCCGCAGGGGCACGCTTGGAAACACCATATATTTT
CASSRRGTLGNTIYF
>once|NA|TRBJ1-5|TRBV6-5
TGTGCCAGCAGCGCACTCAGGGACACATATCAGCCCCAGCATTTT
CASSALRDTYQPQHF
>NA|NA|TRBJ1-6|TRBV19
TGTGCCAGTAGTGATTACAGGCTGAATAATTCACCCCTCCACTTT
CASSDYRLNNSPLHF
>NA|NA|TRBJ1-1|TRBV21-1
TGTGCCAGCAGCGCCACTGGGGGAACGGGCACTGAAGCTTTCTTT
CASSATGGTGTEAFF
>NA|TRBD1|TRBJ1-2|TRBV6-1
TGTGCCAGCAGTGCACAGGGGGCAGGCTATGGCTACACCTTC
CASSAQGAGYGYTF
>NA|NA|TRBJ2-7|TRBV6-6
TGTGCCAGCAGTACCCAGGGTCCCGGCCACGAGCAGTACTTC
CASSTQGPGHEQYF
>NA|NA|TRBJ2-7|TRBV18
TGTGCCAGCTCACGGACAGATTCCTACGAGCAGTACTTC
CASSRTDSYEQYF
>NA|NA|TRBJ2-7|TRBV10-3
TGTGCCATCAGTGAGTCGAGGATTGAGCAGTACTTC
CAISESRIEQYF
>NA|NA|TRBJ2-5|TRBV29-1
TGCAGCGTGGGGAGTATGGAGACCCAGTACTTC
CSVGSMETQYF
>NA|TRBD1|TRBJ2-3|TRBV13
TGTGCCAGCAGACCAGGGGACAGGGGTTACACAGATACGCAGTATTTT
CASRPGDRGYTDTQYF
>once|NA|TRBJ1-5|TRBV30
TGTGCCTGGAGCGAGGGGATGGGAAGCAATCAGCCCCAGCATTTT
CAWSEGMGSNQPQHF
>NA|NA|TRBJ1-6|TRBV28
TGTGCCAGCAGTCCTTTAGGGGTCAATTCACCCCTCCACTTT
CASSPLGVNSPLHF
>once|NA|TRBJ1-2|TRBV28
TGTGCCAGCAGTGATCTCCGGGACACCTATGGCTACACCTTC
CASSDLRDTYGYTF
>NA|NA|TRBJ1-5|TRBV27
TGTGCCAGCAGTCCCCGTCTTACTAGCAATCAGCCCCAGCATTTT
CASSPRLTSNQPQHF
>NA|NA|TRBJ2-1|TRBV25-1
TGTGCCAGCAGTCCAGCACGGCCCTACAATGAGCAGTTCTTC
CASSPARPYNEQFF
>NA|TRBD2|TRBJ2-2|TRBV5-1
TGCGCCAGCAGCTTGGCCCTAGCGGGAGGAACCGGGGAGCTGTTTTTT
CASSLALAGGTGELFF